A single sample gave rise to the 9 T cell receptor beta chains below, sequenced in a study of T cell therapy after organ transplantation. Antigens for these TCRs are unknown. Documented time point: 4-8 weeks after completion of therapy. TCRdb's copy holds only in-frame clones and misses some; the assay was immunoSEQ multiplex PCR. The table has about 6,000 clones, just under 75% seen once. Sequencing was performed on CD8+ T cells from blood, taken after autologous CMV-specific T cell therapy. The receptors here all came from a human patient who had received a solid organ transplant and had CMV disease. The graft donor may have given rise to some T cells.

Worth noting for this clone: Other DNA sequences within the sample encode an identical CDR3. This sequence joins TRBV6-5 and TRBJ2-5, with D unclear. The V end was cut by 2 bases, the J end by 4 bases, with 2 bases between. The CDR3 loop spans 11 amino acids. The germline gives CDR1 MNHEY, CDR2 SVGAGI. CDR3 nucleotide sequence: TGTGCCAGCAGTTACCCAGAGACCCAGTACTTC. This codes for CASSYPETQYF.

This rearrangement joins TRBV4-3 to TRBJ1-2; D possibly corresponds to TRBD1 (6 bases). This CDR3 spans 14 amino acids. Trimming stripped 0 bases from V and 5 bases from J, with 10 bases between. Germline values: CDR1 LGHNA, CDR2 YSLEER. In nucleotides, the CDR3 is TGCGCCAGCAGCCAAGACGGAGGGGGGTATGGCTACACCTTC. Protein sequence: CASSQDGGGYGYTF.

The chain links TRBV19 to TRBJ2-7; 7 bases align to TRBD2. The V gene end was trimmed by 3 bases and the J gene end by 3 bases; junction bases not matched to a gene: 5. Germline V gene data show CDR1 as LNHDA and CDR2 as SQIVND (reference sequence). CDR3 size: 14 residues. CDR3 loop: CASSISASGYEQYF. In DNA, the CDR3 is TGTGCCAGTAGTATCTCGGCTAGCGGCTACGAGCAGTACTTC.

V is TRBV10-3 and J is TRBJ2-3, with D perhaps matching TRBD2 (5 bases). CDR1 is ENHRY, CDR2 SYGVKD, per germline. The V end lost 2 bases, the J end lost 1 base, and 13 bases lay between the germline ends. The CDR3 totals 16 residues. The CDR3 spells CAISELTGMGTDTQYF. DNA of the CDR3: TGTGCCATCAGTGAGCTAACGGGGATGGGCACAGATACGCAGTATTTT.

This chain links TRBV5-1 with TRBJ2-1; D remains unclear. CDR1 is SGHRS and CDR2 is YFSETQ in the germline V gene. Between the trimmed V and J ends, which lost 1 base and 9 bases, there was a span of 11 bases. This CDR3 region has 13 residues. The CDR3 DNA reads TGCGCCAGCAGCTTGTTCCGAGACGTTGAGCAGTTCTTC. It translates to CASSLFRDVEQFF.

V gene TRBV9 combines with J gene TRBJ2-3; D is ambiguous. Trimming stripped 3 bases from V and 4 bases from J, with 6 bases between. There are 12 residues in the CDR3. Germline V gene lookup returns CDR1 SGDLS and CDR2 YYNGEE. CDR3 in DNA: TGTGCCAGCAGCGATACCCCAGATACGCAGTATTTT. It translates to CASSDTPDTQYF.

The chain couples TRBV19 to TRBJ2-1; 9 bases fit TRBD2. This CDR3 is 15 amino acids long. Unmatched junction bases numbered 8, after V lost 8 bases and J lost 3 bases. Germline CDR1 is LNHDA and CDR2 is SQIVND (reference sequence). DNA for the CDR3: TGTGCCAGTTCCGCCCTTAGCGGGAGCTACAATGAGCAGTTCTTC. It encodes CASSALSGSYNEQFF.

This clone appeared a few times. The chain is built from TRBV9 and TRBJ1-5; unclear D gene. This CDR3 is 15 amino acids long. Germline CDR1 reads SGDLS; CDR2 reads YYNGEE. Trimming removed 3 bases at V and 2 bases at J, with 12 bases between. This chain's CDR3 is CASSADVGGNQPQHF. The CDR3 DNA reads as TGTGCCAGCAGCGCGGACGTAGGCGGCAATCAGCCCCAGCATTTT.

Notes on this clone: Compared with germline, one end of the junction differs, possibly owing to a read error. This sample includes further DNA sequences coding for the same CDR3. The chain carries TRBV28 and TRBJ1-5, with 8 bases identical to TRBD1. Germline lookup yields CDR1 MDHEN and CDR2 SYDVKM. The CDR3 runs to 15 residues. The CDR3 is CASSSDREWNQPQHF. As DNA, the CDR3 is TGTGCCAGTAGTTCGGACAGGGAATGGAATCAGCCCCAGCATTTT.